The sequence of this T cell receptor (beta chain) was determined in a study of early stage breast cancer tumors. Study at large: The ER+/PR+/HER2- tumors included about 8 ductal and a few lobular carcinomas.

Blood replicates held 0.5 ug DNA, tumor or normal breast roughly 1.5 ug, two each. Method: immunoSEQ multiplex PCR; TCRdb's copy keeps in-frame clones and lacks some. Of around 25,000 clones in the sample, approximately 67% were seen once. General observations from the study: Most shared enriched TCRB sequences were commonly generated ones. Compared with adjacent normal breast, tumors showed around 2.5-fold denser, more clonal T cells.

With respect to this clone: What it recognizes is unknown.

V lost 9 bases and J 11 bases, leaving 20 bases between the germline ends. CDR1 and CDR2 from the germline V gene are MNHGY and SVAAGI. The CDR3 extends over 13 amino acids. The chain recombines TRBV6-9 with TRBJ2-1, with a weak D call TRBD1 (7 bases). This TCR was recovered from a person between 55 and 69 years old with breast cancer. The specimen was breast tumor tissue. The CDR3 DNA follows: TGTGCCAGGGACAGGAGGGTTTATACTAAGCAGTTCTTC. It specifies CARDRRVYTKQFF.